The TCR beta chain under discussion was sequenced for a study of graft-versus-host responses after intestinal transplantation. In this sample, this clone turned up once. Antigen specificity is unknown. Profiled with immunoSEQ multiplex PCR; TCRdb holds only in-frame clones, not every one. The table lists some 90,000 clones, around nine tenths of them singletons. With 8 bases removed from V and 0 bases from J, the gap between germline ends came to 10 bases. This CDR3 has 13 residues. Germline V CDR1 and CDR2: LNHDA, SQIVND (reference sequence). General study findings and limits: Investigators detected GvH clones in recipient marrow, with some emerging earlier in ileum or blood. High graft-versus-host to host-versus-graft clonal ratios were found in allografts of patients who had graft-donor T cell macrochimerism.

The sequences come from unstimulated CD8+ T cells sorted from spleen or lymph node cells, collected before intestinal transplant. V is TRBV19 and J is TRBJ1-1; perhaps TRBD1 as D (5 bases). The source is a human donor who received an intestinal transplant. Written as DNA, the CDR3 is TGTGCCAGTCTGGGGACCTTGAACACTGAAGCTTTCTTT. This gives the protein CASLGTLNTEAFF.